These 28 T cell receptor beta chains share one sample of origin, sequenced in a study of tumor-infiltrating lymphocytes in primary liver carcinoma. The blood RNA (from unsorted whole blood) was obtained, and germline DNA was also extracted. Using a constant-region primer together with ProtoScript II reverse transcriptase, TCR beta cDNA was made from roughly 520 ng of total RNA. Three-round nested multiplex PCR performed with slightly modified ARM-PCR produced the TCR beta libraries. It was with TRBV1-TRBV30 forward primers and a C-beta reverse primer that the first two PCR rounds were run, at approximately 10 cycles each. A single record per CDR3 protein comes from TCRdb applying MiXCR to the multiplex PCR reads. The table records approximately 330,000 distinct CDR3 sequences, less than 75% of them present only once. The sequenced material came from peripheral blood. These TCRs come from a man aged 35 to 55 with primary liver carcinoma and hepatitis B virus infection.

This clonotype has a count of ten or more. J is TRBJ1-1 and V is TRBV12-3 or TRBV12-4, with TRBD1 matching over 7 bases. V lost 5 bases, J lost 1 base, and 7 bases stayed unmatched. This CDR3 has 15 residues. CDR3 sequence (DNA): TGTGCCAGCAGTGCCCCCGGGACAGCGAACACTGAAGCTTTCTTT. Its translation: CASSAPGTANTEAFF.

As regards this clonotype: One end of the junction does not line up with germline, which may come from a read error. DNA for the CDR3: TGTGTCAGCAGTCCTCCCGTGGTAGCGACTGAGCAGTACTTC. Protein product: CVSSPPVVATEQYF. This chain links TRBV11-2 with TRBJ2-7, with D perhaps TRBD2 (5 bases). CDR1 is SGHAT, CDR2 FQNNGV, per germline. This CDR3 has 14 amino acids.

At least ten counts were recorded for this clonotype. The rearrangement uses TRBV12-3 or TRBV12-4 and TRBJ1-1; D unresolved. The CDR3 is 13 residues long. Trimming shortened V by 6 bases and J by 2 bases, and 10 bases separated the two germline ends. The CDR3 spells CASRVGFNTEAFF. The CDR3 bases are TGTGCCAGCAGAGTAGGGTTTAACACTGAAGCTTTCTTT.

This sequence joins TRBV6-6 and TRBJ2-3, with 8 bases matching TRBD2. Germline assignment: CDR1 MNHNY and CDR2 SVGAGI (reference sequence). This CDR3 contains 15 residues. V lost 3 bases and J lost 4; bases outside the gene matches: 6. The CDR3 reads CASSYVAGTADTQYF. CDR3 nucleotides: TGTGCCAGCAGTTATGTAGCGGGGACCGCAGATACGCAGTATTTT.

Comment on this clonotype: This CDR3 is missing its conserved last phenylalanine or tryptophan, likely due to a read error. This chain uses TRBV11-2 with TRBJ2-5; no definite D call. Germline CDR1 reads SGHAT; CDR2 reads FQNNGV. The CDR3 totals 14 residues. The ends were cut back, 4 bases at V and 6 bases at J, with 15 bases in the middle. DNA for the CDR3: TGTGCCAGCAGCTCCTGGGCAGCCCCCAAGACCCAGTACCTC. Amino acids: CASSSWAAPKTQYL.

The CDR3 region has the DNA TGTGCCAGCAGTTACTCACGGACAGGGGGACCTTACACTGAAGCTTTCTTT. Its protein is CASSYSRTGGPYTEAFF. This chain joins TRBV6-2 or TRBV6-3 and TRBJ1-1; 10 bases align to TRBD1. The CDR3 covers 17 residues. Germline trimming cut 0 bases from V and 3 bases from J; bases unmatched to any gene: 7. CDR1 is MNHEY, CDR2 SVGEGT, per germline.

Concerning this clonotype: With a much larger clone just one base away, this may be a read error. The chain recombines TRBV12-3 or TRBV12-4 with TRBJ2-2; D tentatively fits TRBD1 or TRBD2 (5 bases each). The CDR3 has 13 residues. CDR3 residues: CASSFGATGEQFF. CDR3 coding DNA: TGTGCCAGCAGTTTTGGGGCCACCGGGGAGCAGTTTTTT.

With respect to this clonotype: A much larger clone lies one base from this, so it may be a read error. The V gene is TRBV5-4, the J gene TRBJ2-3; D perhaps matches TRBD1 (5 bases). Per germline, CDR1 SGHNT and CDR2 YYREEE (reference sequence). This CDR3 contains 16 residues. The CDR3 protein is CVSSTGPQAGTDTQYF. DNA for the CDR3: TGTGTCAGCAGCACAGGACCCCAAGCTGGCACAGATACGCAGTATTTT.

A remark on this clonotype: No conserved phenylalanine or tryptophan ends this CDR3, so it is likely a read error. V gene TRBV6-9 combines with J gene TRBJ2-5; possibly TRBD2 for D (5 bases). V lost 6 bases to trimming and J lost 5 bases, with 22 bases between them. CDR3 size: 16 residues. Germline V CDR1 and CDR2: MNHGY, SVAAGI. CDR3 coding DNA: TGTGCCAGCAGGGCTGCCGTCGGTAGCGTTGCGGAGACCCAGTACTTA. Amino acid sequence: CASRAAVGSVAETQYL.

This chain connects TRBV28 to TRBJ1-5; the D gene is possibly TRBD1 (5 bases). V was shortened by 8 bases and J by 11 bases, with 16 bases between the two germline ends. CDR1 is MDHEN, CDR2 SYDVKM, per germline. The CDR3 is 12 residues long. CDR3 amino acids: CASYTRPGAQHF. CDR3 nucleotides: TGTGCCAGCTACACCAGACCGGGGGCCCAGCATTTT.

This rearrangement joins TRBV10-3 to TRBJ2-3; a possible D gene is TRBD2 (5 bases). CDR1 and CDR2 (germline): ENHRY, SYGVKD. This CDR3 comprises 13 residues. The V end was cut by 5 bases, the J end by 6 bases, with 12 bases between. The CDR3: CAISSGAVDTQYF. CDR3 nucleotides: TGTGCCATCAGTAGCGGCGCGGTTGATACGCAGTATTTT.

On this clonotype itself: A clone one base away is much larger, so this may be a read error. The chain is built from TRBV6-5 and TRBJ2-3; perhaps TRBD1 as D (5 bases). The CDR3 has 14 residues. Germline CDR1 is MNHEY and CDR2 is SVGAGI. The CDR3 here is CTSRATYNTDTQYF. CDR3 DNA: TGTACCAGCAGGGCTACTTATAACACAGATACGCAGTATTTT.

To note about this clonotype: This may arise from a read error, as a much more abundant clone is one base away. V and J are TRBV6-6 and TRBJ2-1; 7 bases line up with TRBD1. CDR3 length: 18 amino acids. Germline V gene sequence: CDR1 MNHNY, CDR2 SVGAGI (reference sequence). The CDR3 is CASTYSISGTALYNEQFF. The CDR3 bases are TGTGCCAGCACTTACTCGATTTCAGGGACAGCCCTCTACAATGAGCAGTTCTTC.

This clonotype has just a few counts. The chain is built from TRBV10-2 and TRBJ1-6; 7 bases line up with TRBD1. CDR3 length: 14 residues. V lost 8 bases, J lost 10 bases, and 11 bases stayed unmatched. Germline V gene data show CDR1 as WSHSY and CDR2 as SAAADI. The CDR3 DNA reads as TGCGCCAGCGGTAGGGGGACAGTTAAATCACCCCTCCACTTT. Translated: CASGRGTVKSPLHF.

In this sample, this clonotype turned up a few times. The chain employs TRBV28 and TRBJ1-2; weak D call: TRBD1 (6 bases). V lost 6 bases and J 4 bases, leaving 18 bases between the germline ends. This CDR3 has 15 residues. Germline V gives CDR1 MDHEN, CDR2 SYDVKM. As DNA, the CDR3 is TGTGCCAGCAGCGGCCCGGGGGCGCGATCCTATGGCTACACCTTC. Encoded protein: CASSGPGARSYGYTF.

This clonotype was observed at least ten times. The chain is built from TRBV5-4 and TRBJ1-2, with D unclear. The germline CDR1 and CDR2 sequences are SGHNT and YYREEE (reference sequence). V dropped 0 bases and J dropped 4 bases, with 7 bases sitting between them. The CDR3 consists of 13 residues. The CDR3 loop reads CASSLGASYGYTF. The CDR3, as DNA: TGTGCCAGCAGCTTGGGGGCCAGCTATGGCTACACCTTC.

This clonotype has ten or more counts. The V gene is TRBV4-2, the J gene TRBJ2-1; 11 positions match TRBD2. After removal of 1 base from V and 7 bases from J, the junction contained 6 bases not matched to a gene. CDR1 is LGHNA, CDR2 YNFKEQ, per germline. The CDR3 spans 16 residues. The CDR3 sequence is CASSQGWPSGRNEQFF. The CDR3 region has the DNA TGTGCCAGCAGCCAAGGTTGGCCTAGCGGGAGGAATGAGCAGTTCTTC.

On this clonotype itself: A junction boundary mismatches the germline segment, possibly from a read error. The genes are TRBV5-4 and TRBJ2-1; no definite D call. Germline-derived CDR1 and CDR2 are SGHNT and YYREEE (reference sequence). This CDR3 has 14 residues. The CDR3 nucleotides read TGTGCCAGCGGCTTGGCGCTTGAGGCTACTGAGCAGTTCTTC. Translated, it gives CASGLALEATEQFF.

Concerning this clonotype: It is unclear where the CDR3 begins or ends on the DNA, so no DNA is shown, and the CDR3 is as TCRdb lists it. V is TRBV12-3 or TRBV12-4 and J is TRBJ2-1. The CDR3 length is 12 residues, termini included. This CDR3 reads CVSSTSADEQFF.

A word on this clonotype: At one end the junction does not follow the germline gene, possibly because of a read error. CDR3 amino acids: CASSFGSRLNTVELFF. The CDR3 DNA reads as TGTGCCAGCAGCTTCGGGAGCAGATTAAACACCGTGGAGCTGTTTTTT. The rearrangement links TRBV7-8 to TRBJ2-2; D might be TRBD2 (6 bases). Germline CDR1 and CDR2: SGHVS and FQNEAQ. The CDR3 length is 16 residues. Drawing the rest from reference TRBV7-8 and TRBJ2-2, the complete variable domain is GAGVSQSPRYKVAKRGQDVALRCDPISGHVSLFWYQQALGQGPEFLTYFQNEAQLDKSGLPSDRFFAERPEGSVSTLKIQRTQQEDSAVYLCASSFGSRLNTVELFFGEGSRLTVL.

Remarks on this clonotype: One junction end disagrees with the germline gene, perhaps due to a read error. The chain recombines TRBV12-3 or TRBV12-4 with TRBJ2-7; D might be TRBD1 (6 bases). The CDR3 is 16 residues long. CDR3 sequence: CTSSLALGQKTYEQYF. DNA for the CDR3: TGTACCAGCAGTTTAGCGCTTGGACAGAAGACCTACGAGCAGTACTTC.

Concerning this clonotype: The germline gene is not matched at one end of the junction; a read error may be the cause. The V and J genes are TRBV11-1 and TRBJ2-7; TRBD2 matches 7 bases. The CDR3 is 14 amino acids. CDR1 is SGHAT and CDR2 is FQDESV in the germline V gene (reference sequence). CDR3 protein: CVSSLVGGPHEQYF. The CDR3 DNA reads TGTGTCAGCAGCTTAGTGGGAGGGCCCCACGAGCAGTACTTC. Together with reference TRBV11-1 and TRBJ2-7, the CDR3 gives the full variable domain: EAEVAQSPRYKITEKSQAVAFWCDPISGHATLYWYRQILGQGPELLVQFQDESVVDDSQLPKDRFSAERLKGVDSTLKIQPAELGDSAMYLCVSSLVGGPHEQYFGPGTRLTVT.

Points on this clonotype: The CDR3 end shows no conserved phenylalanine or tryptophan, and so a read error is likely. The chain uses TRBV4-1 and TRBJ2-2, with 11 bases matching TRBD1. V shed 7 bases, J shed 9 bases, and the junction held 13 bases outside the gene matches. Germline loops: CDR1 MGHRA, CDR2 YSYEKL. This CDR3 has 16 amino acids. CDR3 DNA: TGCGCCAGCAACGATCTGGACAGGGGGCTAACCCGGGAGCTGTTTTAT. Amino acid sequence: CASNDLDRGLTRELFY.

There are many counts of this clonotype. The CDR3 loop reads CASGRDRENQPQHF. DNA of the CDR3: TGTGCCAGCGGACGGGACAGGGAAAATCAGCCCCAGCATTTT. The chain recombines TRBV6-1 with TRBJ1-5; 9 bases line up with TRBD1. Germline-derived CDR1 and CDR2 are MNHNS and SASEGT. V lost 8 bases and J lost 4; bases outside the gene matches: 6. This CDR3 contains 14 residues.

A remark on this clonotype: Here the CDR3 omits its conserved ending phenylalanine or tryptophan, so a read error is the likely source. The limits of the CDR3 on the DNA are not certain, so only TCRdb's listed CDR3 is given. The chain is built from TRBV21-1 and TRBJ1-5. TRBV21-1 is a recognized pseudogene. The CDR3 contains 14 residues when both ends are counted. CDR3 sequence: CVRGGGKKYQPQHS.

This clonotype appeared a few times. This chain uses TRBV5-1 with TRBJ1-5; maybe TRBD1 (5 bases). Trimming cost V 5 bases and J 3 bases, with 12 bases left between them. The V gene's germline CDR1 is SGHRS and CDR2 YFSETQ. The CDR3 is made up of 14 amino acids. CDR3 bases: TGCGCCAGCAGACGGGACGTATTCAATCAGCCCCAGCATTTT. Translation gives CASRRDVFNQPQHF.

To note about this clonotype: With a much larger clone just one base away, this may be a read error. The chain combines TRBV10-3 with TRBJ2-3; 8 nucleotides align to TRBD2. The V segment lost 4 bases and the J segment 5 bases; nucleotides outside the gene matches: 8. The CDR3 length is 15 residues. The germline CDR1 and CDR2 sequences are ENHRY and SYGVKD. Here the CDR3 reads CAISASASGLDTQYF. The CDR3 DNA follows: TGTGCCATCAGTGCGTCGGCTAGCGGGCTAGATACGCAGTATTTT.

The rearrangement joins TRBV30 to TRBJ2-7, with D perhaps TRBD1 or TRBD2 (5 bases each). Between the trimmed V and J ends, which lost 3 bases and 1 base, there was a span of 13 bases. This CDR3 is 14 amino acids long. Germline V CDR1 and CDR2: GTSNPN, SVGIG (reference sequence). The CDR3 loop is CAWRRGDGSYEQYF. In DNA, the CDR3 is TGTGCCTGGAGGAGAGGGGACGGATCCTACGAGCAGTACTTC.